The T cell receptor (beta chain) described here comes from a study of metastatic and nonmetastatic thyroid tumors. The CDR3 spans 14 residues. Germline CDR1 is SNHLY and CDR2 is FYNNEI. With 4 bases removed from V and 7 bases from J, the gap between germline ends came to 13 bases. TCRdb reprocessed the PCR reads using MiXCR. This sample has tens of thousands of clones, with roughly 18% found just once. None of the patients had undergone any treatment ahead of thyroid surgery. This clone was counted ten times or more. This chain links TRBV2 with TRBJ1-4; maybe TRBD1 (6 bases). This receptor was identified in a female donor with papillary thyroid cancer or a benign thyroid nodule (not recorded which). Some clones in this sample may be carry-over from other donors' samples. Sequences were obtained from blood. The CDR3 DNA follows: TGTGCCAGCAGTGTAGGGCAGGGGAGTGAAAAACTGTTTTTT. Its translation: CASSVGQGSEKLFF. The full variable domain, its missing parts supplied by reference TRBV2 and TRBJ1-4, is EPEVTQTPSHQVTQMGQEVILRCVPISNHLYFYWYRQILGQKVEFLVSFYNNEISEKSEIFDDQFSVERPDGSNFTLKIRSTKLEDSAMYFCASSVGQGSEKLFFGSGTQLSVL.